This TCR beta chain was captured in a study of T cells in Graves' hyperthyroidism and ophthalmopathy. This clonotype was observed a few times. TCR beta CDR3 regions were amplified from RNA. The HTBI primer set served for first-round RT-PCR of the TCR CDR3. MiXCR was run by TCRdb on the multiplex PCR reads, yielding one entry per CDR3 protein. This table has about 640,000 distinct CDR3 sequences, under 25% appearing once. Germline-derived CDR1 and CDR2 are DFQATT and SNEGSKA (reference sequence). CDR3 size: 16 residues. V lost 6 bases and J lost 4; bases outside the gene matches: 17. This TCR was recovered from a man younger than 45 with Graves' ophthalmopathy. The sequenced material came from blood. V and J are TRBV20-1 and TRBJ1-2, with 7 nucleotides matching TRBD1. The CDR3 reads CSADLIDRDRPYGYTF. As DNA, the CDR3 is TGCAGTGCGGACTTAATAGACCGGGACAGACCCTATGGCTACACCTTC.